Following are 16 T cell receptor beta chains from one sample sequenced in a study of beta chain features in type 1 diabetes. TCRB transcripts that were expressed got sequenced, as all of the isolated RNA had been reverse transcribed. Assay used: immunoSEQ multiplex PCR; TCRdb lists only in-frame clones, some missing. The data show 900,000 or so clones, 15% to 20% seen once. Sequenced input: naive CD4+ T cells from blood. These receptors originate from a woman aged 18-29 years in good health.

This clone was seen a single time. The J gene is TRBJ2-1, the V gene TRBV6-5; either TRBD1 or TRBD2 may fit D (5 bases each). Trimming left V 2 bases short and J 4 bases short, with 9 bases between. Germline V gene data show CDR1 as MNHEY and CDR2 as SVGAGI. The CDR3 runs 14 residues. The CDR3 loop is CASSYGTVYNEQFF. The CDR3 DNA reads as TGTGCCAGCAGTTACGGGACGGTATACAATGAGCAGTTCTTC.

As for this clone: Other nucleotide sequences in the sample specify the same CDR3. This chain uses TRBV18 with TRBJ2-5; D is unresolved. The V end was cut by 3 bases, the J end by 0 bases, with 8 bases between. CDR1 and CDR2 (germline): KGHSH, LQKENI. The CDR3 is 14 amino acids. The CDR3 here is CASSPGLNQETQYF. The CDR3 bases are TGTGCCAGCTCACCCGGGCTGAACCAAGAGACCCAGTACTTC.

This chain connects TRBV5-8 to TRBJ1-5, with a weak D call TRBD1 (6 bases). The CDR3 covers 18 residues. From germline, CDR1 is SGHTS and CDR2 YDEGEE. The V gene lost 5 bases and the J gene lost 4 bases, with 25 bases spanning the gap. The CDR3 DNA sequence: TGTGCCAGCAGTATCCGAAAACACATCGGGACAAAGAATCAGCCCCAGCATTTT. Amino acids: CASSIRKHIGTKNQPQHF. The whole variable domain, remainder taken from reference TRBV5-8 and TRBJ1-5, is EAGVTQSPTHLIKTRGQQATLRCSPISGHTSVYWYQQALGLGLQFLLWYDEGEERNRGNFPPRFSGRQFPNYSSELNVNALELEDSALYLCASSIRKHIGTKNQPQHFGDGTRLSIL.

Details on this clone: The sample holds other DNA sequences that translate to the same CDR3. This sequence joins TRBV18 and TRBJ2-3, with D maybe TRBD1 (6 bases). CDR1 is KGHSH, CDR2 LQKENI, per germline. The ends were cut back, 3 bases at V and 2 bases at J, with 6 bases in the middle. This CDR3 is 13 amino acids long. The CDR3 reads CASSPGATDTQYF. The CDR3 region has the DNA TGTGCCAGCTCACCGGGGGCCACAGATACGCAGTATTTT.

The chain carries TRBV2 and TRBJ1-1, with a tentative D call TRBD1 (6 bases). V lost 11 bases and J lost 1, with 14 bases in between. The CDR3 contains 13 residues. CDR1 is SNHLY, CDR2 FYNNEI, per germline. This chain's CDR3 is CAGSGQKNTEAFF. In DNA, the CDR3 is TGTGCCGGATCAGGACAGAAGAACACTGAAGCTTTCTTT.

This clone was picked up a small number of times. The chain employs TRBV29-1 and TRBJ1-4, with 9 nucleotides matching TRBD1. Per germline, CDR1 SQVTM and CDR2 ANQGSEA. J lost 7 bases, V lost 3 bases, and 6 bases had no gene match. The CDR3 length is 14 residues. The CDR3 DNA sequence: TGCAGCGTTGAGGATACGGACAGGGGTGAAAAACTGTTTTTT. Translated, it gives CSVEDTDRGEKLFF. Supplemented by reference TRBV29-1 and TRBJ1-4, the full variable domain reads SAVISQKPSRDICQRGTSLTIQCQVDSQVTMMFWYRQQPGQSLTLIATANQGSEATYESGFVIDKFPISRPNLTFSTLTVSNMSPEDSSIYLCSVEDTDRGEKLFFGSGTQLSVL.

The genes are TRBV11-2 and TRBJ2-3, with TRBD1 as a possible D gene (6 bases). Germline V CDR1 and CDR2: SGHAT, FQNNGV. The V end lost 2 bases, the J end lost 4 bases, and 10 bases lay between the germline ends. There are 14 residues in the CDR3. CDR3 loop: CASSLHRVPDTQYF. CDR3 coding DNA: TGTGCCAGCAGCTTACACAGGGTCCCAGATACGCAGTATTTT. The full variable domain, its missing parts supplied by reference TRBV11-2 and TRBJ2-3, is EAGVAQSPRYKIIEKRQSVAFWCNPISGHATLYWYQQILGQGPKLLIQFQNNGVVDDSQLPKDRFSAERLKGVDSTLKIQPAKLEDSAVYLCASSLHRVPDTQYFGPGTRLTVL.

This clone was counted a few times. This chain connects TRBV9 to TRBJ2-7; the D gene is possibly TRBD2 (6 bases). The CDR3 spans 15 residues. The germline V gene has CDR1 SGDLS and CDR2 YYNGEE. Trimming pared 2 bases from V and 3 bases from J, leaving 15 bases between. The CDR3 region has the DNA TGTGCCAGCAGCGTCGGAGGGAACCCTGACTACGAGCAGTACTTC. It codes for CASSVGGNPDYEQYF.

CDR3 nucleotide sequence: TGTGCCAGCAGTGAAAGGTGGACGGACTATAGCAATCAGCCCCAGCATTTT. Translating gives CASSERWTDYSNQPQHF. The V gene is TRBV6-1, the J gene TRBJ1-5; D unclear. The CDR3 consists of 17 residues. The germline gives CDR1 MNHNS, CDR2 SASEGT. The V end lost 2 bases, the J end lost 0 bases, and 14 bases lay between the germline ends.

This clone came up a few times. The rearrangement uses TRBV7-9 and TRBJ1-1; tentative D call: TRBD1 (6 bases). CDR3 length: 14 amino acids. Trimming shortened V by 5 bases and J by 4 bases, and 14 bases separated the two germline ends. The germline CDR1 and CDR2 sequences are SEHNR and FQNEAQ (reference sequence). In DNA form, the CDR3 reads TGTGCCAGCAGCCTCTCACAGGGTAGCACTGAAGCTTTCTTT. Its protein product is CASSLSQGSTEAFF.

CDR3 DNA sequence: TGTGCCAGCAGCTTGGTGGCGGGAGGTGCGGATACGCAGTATTTT. Translation: CASSLVAGGADTQYF. The chain combines TRBV5-4 with TRBJ2-3; 8 bases are a match to TRBD2. The germline V gene has CDR1 SGHNT and CDR2 YYREEE (reference sequence). V shed 0 bases, J shed 6 bases, and the junction held 6 bases outside the gene matches. The CDR3 sequence is 15 residues long.

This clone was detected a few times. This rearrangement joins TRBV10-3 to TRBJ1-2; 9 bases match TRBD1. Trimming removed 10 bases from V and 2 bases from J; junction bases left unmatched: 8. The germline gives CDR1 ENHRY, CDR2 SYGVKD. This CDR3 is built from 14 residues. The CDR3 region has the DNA TGTGCCACCAGGATACAGGGGGCCAACTATGGCTACACCTTC. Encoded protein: CATRIQGANYGYTF.

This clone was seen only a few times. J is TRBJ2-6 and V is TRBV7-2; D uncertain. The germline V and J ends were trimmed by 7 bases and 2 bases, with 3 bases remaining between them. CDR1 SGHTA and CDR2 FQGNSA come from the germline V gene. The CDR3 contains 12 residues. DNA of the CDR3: TGTGCCAGCACCCCTGGGGCCAACGTCCTGACTTTC. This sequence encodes CASTPGANVLTF.

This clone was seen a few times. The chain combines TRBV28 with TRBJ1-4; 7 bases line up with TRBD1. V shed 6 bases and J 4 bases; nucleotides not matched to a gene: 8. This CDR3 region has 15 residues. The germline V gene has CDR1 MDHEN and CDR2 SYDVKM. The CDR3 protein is CASRPGTVNNEKLFF. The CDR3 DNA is TGTGCCAGCAGGCCTGGGACAGTGAATAATGAAAAACTGTTTTTT.

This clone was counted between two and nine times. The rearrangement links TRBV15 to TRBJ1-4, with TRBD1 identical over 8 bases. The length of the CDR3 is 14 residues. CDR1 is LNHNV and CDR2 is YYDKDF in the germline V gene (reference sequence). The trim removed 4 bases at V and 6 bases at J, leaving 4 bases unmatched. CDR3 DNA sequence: TGTGCCACCAGCATCGGGACAGGTGATGAAAAACTGTTTTTT. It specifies CATSIGTGDEKLFF.

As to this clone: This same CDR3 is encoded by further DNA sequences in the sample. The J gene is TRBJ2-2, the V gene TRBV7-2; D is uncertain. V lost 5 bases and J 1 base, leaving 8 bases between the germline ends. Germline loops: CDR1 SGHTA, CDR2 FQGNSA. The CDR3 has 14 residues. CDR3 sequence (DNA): TGTGCCAGCAGCCCTAGTGGGAACACCGGGGAGCTGTTTTTT. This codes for CASSPSGNTGELFF.